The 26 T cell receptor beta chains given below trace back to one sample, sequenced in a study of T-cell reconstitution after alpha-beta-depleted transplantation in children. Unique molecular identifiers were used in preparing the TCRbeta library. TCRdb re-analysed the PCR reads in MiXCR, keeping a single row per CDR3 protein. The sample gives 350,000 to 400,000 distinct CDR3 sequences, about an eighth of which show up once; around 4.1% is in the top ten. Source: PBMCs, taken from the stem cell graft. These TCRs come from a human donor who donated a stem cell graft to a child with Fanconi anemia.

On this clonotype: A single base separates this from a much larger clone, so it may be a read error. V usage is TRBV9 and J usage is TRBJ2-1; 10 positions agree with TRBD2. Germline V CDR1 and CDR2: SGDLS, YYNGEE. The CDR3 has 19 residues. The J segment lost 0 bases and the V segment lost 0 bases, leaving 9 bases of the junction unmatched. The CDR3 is CASSVGIAGGGVSYNEQFF. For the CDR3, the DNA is TGTGCCAGCAGCGTAGGGATAGCGGGGGGAGGGGTCTCCTACAATGAGCAGTTCTTC.

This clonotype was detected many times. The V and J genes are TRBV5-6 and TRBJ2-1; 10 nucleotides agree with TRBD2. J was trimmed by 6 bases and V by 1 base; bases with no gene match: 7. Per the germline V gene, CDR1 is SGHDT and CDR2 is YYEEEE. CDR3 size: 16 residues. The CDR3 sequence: CASSLRSGGAANEQFF. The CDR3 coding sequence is TGTGCCAGCAGCTTGAGGAGCGGGGGGGCCGCCAATGAGCAGTTCTTC. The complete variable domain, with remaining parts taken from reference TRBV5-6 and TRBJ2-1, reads DAGVTQSPTHLIKTRGQQVTLRCSPKSGHDTVSWYQQALGQGPQFIFQYYEEEERQRGNFPDRFSGHQFPNYSSELNVNALLLGDSALYLCASSLRSGGAANEQFFGPGTRLTVL.

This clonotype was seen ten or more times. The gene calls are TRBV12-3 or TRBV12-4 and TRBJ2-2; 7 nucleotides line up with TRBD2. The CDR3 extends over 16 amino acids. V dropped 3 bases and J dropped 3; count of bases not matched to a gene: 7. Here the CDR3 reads CASSLGGGRDTGELFF. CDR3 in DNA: TGTGCCAGCAGTTTGGGCGGGGGAAGGGACACCGGGGAGCTGTTTTTT.

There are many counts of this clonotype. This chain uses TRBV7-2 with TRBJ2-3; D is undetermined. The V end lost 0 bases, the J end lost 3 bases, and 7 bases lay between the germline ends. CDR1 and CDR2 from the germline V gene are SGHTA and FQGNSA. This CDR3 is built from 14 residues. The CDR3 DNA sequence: TGTGCCAGCAGCTTAGCGGGCCTAACAGATACGCAGTATTTT. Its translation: CASSLAGLTDTQYF.

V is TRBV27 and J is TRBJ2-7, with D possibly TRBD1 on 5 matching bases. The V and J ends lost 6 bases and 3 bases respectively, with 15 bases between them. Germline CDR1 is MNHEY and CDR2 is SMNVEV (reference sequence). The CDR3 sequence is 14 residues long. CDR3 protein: CASSNQGPIYEQYF. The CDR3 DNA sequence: TGTGCCAGCAGCAATCAGGGCCCTATCTACGAGCAGTACTTC.

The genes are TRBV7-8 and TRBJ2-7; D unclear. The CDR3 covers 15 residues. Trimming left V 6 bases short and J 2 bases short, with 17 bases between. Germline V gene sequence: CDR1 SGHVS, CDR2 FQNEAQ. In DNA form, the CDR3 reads TGTGCCAGCAGTTCTGCCGACCGTCTCCCCTACGAGCAGTACTTC. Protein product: CASSSADRLPYEQYF.

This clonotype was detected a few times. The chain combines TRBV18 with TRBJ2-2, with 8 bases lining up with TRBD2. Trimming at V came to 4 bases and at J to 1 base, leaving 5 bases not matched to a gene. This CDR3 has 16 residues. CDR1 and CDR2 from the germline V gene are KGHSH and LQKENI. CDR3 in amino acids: CASSQPGLENTGELFF. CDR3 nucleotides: TGTGCCAGCTCACAACCGGGACTAGAGAACACCGGGGAGCTGTTTTTT.

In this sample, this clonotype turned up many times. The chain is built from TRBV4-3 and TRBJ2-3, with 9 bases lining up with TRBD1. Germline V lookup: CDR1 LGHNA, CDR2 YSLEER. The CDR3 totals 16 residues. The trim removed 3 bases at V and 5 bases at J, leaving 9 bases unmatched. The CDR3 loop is CASSQTGQGSIDTQYF. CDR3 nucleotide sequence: TGCGCCAGCAGCCAGACGGGACAGGGATCAATAGATACGCAGTATTTT.

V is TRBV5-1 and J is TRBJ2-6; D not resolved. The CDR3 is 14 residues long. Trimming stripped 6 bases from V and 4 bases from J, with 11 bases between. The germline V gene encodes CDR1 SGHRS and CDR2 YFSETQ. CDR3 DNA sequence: TGCGCCAGCACAAGGGCGCCCGGGGCCAACGTCCTGACTTTC. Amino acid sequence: CASTRAPGANVLTF.

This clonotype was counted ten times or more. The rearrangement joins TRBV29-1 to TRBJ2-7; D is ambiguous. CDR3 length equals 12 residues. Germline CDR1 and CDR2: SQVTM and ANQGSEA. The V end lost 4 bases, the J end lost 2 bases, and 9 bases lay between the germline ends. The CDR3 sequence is CSVVSSTYEQYV. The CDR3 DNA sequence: TGCAGCGTTGTTAGCAGCACCTACGAGCAGTACGTC.

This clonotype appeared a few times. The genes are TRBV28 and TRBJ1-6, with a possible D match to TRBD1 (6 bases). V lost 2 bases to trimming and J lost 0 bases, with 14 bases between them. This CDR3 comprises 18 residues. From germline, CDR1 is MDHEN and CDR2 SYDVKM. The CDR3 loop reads CASSLLTTGSSYNSPLHF. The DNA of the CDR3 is TGTGCCAGCAGTTTACTTACTACAGGGAGCTCCTATAATTCACCCCTCCACTTT.

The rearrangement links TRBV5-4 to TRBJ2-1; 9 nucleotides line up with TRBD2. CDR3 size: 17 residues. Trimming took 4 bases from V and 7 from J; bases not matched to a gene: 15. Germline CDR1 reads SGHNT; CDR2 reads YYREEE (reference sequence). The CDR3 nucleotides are TGTGCCAGCAGCCCGCGTGGGGCGGGGGGGGCCCTTAATGAGCAGTTCTTC. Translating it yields CASSPRGAGGALNEQFF.

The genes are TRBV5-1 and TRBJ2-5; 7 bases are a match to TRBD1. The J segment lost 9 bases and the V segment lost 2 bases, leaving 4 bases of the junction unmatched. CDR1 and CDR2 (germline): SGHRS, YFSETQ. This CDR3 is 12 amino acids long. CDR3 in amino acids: CASSFRQGAQYF. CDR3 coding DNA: TGCGCCAGCAGCTTCCGGCAGGGGGCCCAGTACTTC.

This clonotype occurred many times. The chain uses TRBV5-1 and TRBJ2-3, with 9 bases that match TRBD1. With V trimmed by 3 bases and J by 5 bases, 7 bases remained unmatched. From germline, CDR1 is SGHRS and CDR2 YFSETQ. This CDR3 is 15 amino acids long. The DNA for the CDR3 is TGCGCCAGCAGCTGGACCGGGACAGGGAGAGATACGCAGTATTTT. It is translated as CASSWTGTGRDTQYF.

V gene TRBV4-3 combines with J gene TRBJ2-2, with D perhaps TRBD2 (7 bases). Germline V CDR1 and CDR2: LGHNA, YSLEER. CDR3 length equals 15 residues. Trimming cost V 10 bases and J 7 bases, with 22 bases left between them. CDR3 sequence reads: CAKSWGAGGGGELFF. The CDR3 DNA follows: TGCGCCAAGTCGTGGGGGGCCGGCGGGGGCGGGGAGCTGTTTTTT.

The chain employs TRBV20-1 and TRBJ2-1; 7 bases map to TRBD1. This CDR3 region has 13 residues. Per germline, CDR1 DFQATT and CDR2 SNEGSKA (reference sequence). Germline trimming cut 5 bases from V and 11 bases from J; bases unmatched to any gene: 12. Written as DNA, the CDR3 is TGCAGTGCTGAACCCCTCCGGGACAGAAAGCAGTTCTTC. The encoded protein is CSAEPLRDRKQFF.

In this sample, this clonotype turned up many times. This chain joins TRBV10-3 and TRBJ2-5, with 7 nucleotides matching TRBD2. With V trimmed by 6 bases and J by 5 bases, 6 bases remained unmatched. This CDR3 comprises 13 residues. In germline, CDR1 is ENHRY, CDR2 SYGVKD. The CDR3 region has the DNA TGTGCCATCAGCCGACTAGCTCGGGAGACCCAGTACTTC. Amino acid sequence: CAISRLARETQYF.

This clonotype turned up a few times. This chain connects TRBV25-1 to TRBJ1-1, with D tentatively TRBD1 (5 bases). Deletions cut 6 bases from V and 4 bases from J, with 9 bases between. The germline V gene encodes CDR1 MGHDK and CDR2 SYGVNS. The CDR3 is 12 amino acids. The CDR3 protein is CASRGDSTEAFF. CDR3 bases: TGTGCCAGCAGGGGAGACAGCACTGAAGCTTTCTTT.

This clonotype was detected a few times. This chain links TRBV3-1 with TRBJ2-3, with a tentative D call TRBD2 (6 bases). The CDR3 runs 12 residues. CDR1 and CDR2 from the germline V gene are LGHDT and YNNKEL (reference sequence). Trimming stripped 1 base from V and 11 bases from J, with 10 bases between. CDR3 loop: CASSQGEVVQYF. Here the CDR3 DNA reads TGTGCCAGCAGCCAAGGGGAGGTGGTGCAGTATTTT.

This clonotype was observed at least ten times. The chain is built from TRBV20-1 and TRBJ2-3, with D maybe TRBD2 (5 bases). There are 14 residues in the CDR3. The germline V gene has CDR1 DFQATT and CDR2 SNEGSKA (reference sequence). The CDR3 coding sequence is TGCAGCCCAATCACCGGGGATGGCACAGATACGCAGTATTTT. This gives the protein CSPITGDGTDTQYF.

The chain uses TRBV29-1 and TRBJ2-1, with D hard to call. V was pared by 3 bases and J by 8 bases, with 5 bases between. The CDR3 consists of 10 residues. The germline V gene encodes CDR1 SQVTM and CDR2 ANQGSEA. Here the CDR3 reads CSVDSDEQFF. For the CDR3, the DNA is TGCAGCGTTGACAGTGATGAGCAGTTCTTC.

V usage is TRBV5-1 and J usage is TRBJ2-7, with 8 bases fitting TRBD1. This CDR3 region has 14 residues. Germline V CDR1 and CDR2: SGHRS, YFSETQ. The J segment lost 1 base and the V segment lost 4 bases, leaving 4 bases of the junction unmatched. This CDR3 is CASSPGQGSYEQYV. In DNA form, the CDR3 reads TGCGCCAGCAGCCCCGGACAGGGATCCTACGAGCAGTACGTC.

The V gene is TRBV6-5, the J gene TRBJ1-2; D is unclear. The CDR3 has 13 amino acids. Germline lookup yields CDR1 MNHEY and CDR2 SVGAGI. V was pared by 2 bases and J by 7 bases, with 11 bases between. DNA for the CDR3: TGTGCCAGCAGTTACGGTATCTCACTTGGCTACACCTTC. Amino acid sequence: CASSYGISLGYTF.

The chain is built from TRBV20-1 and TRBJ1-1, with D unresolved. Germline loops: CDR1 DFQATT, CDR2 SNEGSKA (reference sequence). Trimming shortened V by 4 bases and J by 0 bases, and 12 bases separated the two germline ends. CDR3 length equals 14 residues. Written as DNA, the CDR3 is TGCAGTGCTACTCCGCGGGCAGTGAACACTGAAGCTTTCTTT. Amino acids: CSATPRAVNTEAFF.

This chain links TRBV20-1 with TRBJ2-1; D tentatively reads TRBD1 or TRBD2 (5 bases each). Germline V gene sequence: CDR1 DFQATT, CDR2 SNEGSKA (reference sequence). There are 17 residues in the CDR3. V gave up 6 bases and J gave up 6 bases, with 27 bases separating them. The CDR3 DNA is TGCAGTGCGCAACTTCCCGGGGCCGGGTCAACACTCAATGAGCAGTTCTTC. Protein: CSAQLPGAGSTLNEQFF.

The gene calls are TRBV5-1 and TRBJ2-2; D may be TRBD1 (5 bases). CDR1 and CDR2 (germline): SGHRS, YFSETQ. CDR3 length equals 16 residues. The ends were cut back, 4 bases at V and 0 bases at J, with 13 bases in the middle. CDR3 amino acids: CASSPRQNANTGELFF. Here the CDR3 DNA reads TGCGCCAGCAGCCCTAGACAGAACGCGAACACCGGGGAGCTGTTTTTT.